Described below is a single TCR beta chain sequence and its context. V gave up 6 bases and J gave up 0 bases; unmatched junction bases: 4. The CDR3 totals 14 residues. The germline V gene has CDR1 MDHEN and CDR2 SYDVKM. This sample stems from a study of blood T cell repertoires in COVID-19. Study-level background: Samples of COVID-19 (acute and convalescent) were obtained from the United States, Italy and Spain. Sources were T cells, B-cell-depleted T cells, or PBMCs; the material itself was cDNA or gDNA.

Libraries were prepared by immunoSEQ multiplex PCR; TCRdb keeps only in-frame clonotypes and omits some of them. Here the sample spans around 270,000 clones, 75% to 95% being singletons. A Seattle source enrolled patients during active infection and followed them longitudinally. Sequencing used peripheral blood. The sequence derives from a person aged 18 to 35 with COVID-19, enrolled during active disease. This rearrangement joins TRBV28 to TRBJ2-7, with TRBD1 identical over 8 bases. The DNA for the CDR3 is TGTGCCAGCAGCTCTACAGGGGGCTCCTACGAGCAGTACTTC. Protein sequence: CASSSTGGSYEQYF.